The TCR beta chain under discussion was sequenced for a study of cytomegalovirus exposure and HLA in healthy donors. This clone was detected once. PCR primers comprised 60 Vbeta and 13 Jbeta primers. Sequenced by immunoSEQ multiplex PCR; TCRdb stores in-frame clones only, minus some. The sample consists of under 200,000 clones, roughly 80% of them appearing once. The CDR3 extends over 13 amino acids. Germline V lookup: CDR1 SQVTM, CDR2 ANQGSEA. V dropped 6 bases and J dropped 2; count of bases not matched to a gene: 4. The sequence came from a man aged 25 to 40 in good health and CMV-seropositive. Sequencing used PBMCs. The genes are TRBV29-1 and TRBJ1-2, with 9 nucleotides matching TRBD1. This chain's CDR3 is CSVGTGLNYGYTF. The CDR3 region has the DNA TGCAGCGTGGGGACAGGGTTAAACTATGGCTACACCTTC.